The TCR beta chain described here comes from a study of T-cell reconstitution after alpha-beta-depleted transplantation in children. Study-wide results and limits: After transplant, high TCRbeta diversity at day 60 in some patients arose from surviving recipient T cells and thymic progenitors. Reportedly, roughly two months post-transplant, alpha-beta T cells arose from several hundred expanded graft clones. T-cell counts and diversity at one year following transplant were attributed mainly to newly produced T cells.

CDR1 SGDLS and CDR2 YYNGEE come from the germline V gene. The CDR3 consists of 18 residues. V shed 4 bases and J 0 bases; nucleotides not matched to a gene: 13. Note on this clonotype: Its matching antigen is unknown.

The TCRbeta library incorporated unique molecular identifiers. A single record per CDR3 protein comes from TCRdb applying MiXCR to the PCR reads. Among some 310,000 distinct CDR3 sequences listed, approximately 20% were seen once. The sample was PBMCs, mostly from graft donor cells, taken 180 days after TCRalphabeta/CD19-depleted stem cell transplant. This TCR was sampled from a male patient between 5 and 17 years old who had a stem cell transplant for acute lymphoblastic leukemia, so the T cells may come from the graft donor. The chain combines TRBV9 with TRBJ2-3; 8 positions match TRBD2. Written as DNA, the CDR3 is TGTGCCAGCAGCCTCCGACTAGCGAATGGGTTCAGCACAGATACGCAGTATTTT. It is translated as CASSLRLANGFSTDTQYF.